The 2 T cell receptor beta chains below were found in one sample sequenced in a study of T cells in Graves' hyperthyroidism and ophthalmopathy. TCR beta CDR3 sequences were amplified from RNA transcripts. The HTBI set primed first-round TCR CDR3 RT-PCR. TCRdb re-analysed the multiplex PCR reads in MiXCR, keeping a single row per CDR3 protein. The data hold hundreds of thousands of distinct CDR3 sequences, with approximately 13% observed a single time. Sequences were obtained from blood. All receptors come from a woman between 25 and 40 years old with Graves' hyperthyroidism that later progressed to Graves' ophthalmopathy.

CDR3 sequence (DNA): TGTGCCAGCAGATTATCCTACGAGCAGTACTTC. Its translation: CASRLSYEQYF. The chain has TRBV6-2 or TRBV6-3 and TRBJ2-7; D gene unclear. The V end was cut by 6 bases, the J end by 1 base, with 4 bases between. The germline gives CDR1 MNHEY, CDR2 SVGEGT. CDR3 length: 11 residues.

There are a few counts of this clonotype. The chain is built from TRBV4-2 and TRBJ2-2; 8 bases map to TRBD2. The CDR3 is 17 residues long. The J segment lost 5 bases and the V segment lost 1 base, leaving 9 bases of the junction unmatched. CDR1 is LGHNA, CDR2 YNFKEQ, per germline. CDR3 region: CASSQATSGPGTGELFF. The CDR3 bases are TGTGCCAGCAGCCAAGCAACTAGCGGCCCGGGGACCGGGGAGCTGTTTTTT.